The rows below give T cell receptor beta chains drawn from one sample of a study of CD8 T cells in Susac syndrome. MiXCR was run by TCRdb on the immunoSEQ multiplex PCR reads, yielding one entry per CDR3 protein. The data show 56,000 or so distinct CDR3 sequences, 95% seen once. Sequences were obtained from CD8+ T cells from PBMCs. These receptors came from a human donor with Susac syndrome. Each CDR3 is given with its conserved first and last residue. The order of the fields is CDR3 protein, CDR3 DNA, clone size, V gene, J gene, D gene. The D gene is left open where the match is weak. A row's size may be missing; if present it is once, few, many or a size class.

cdr3_aa: CASRPGLSTDTQYF; cdr3_nt: TGTGCCAGCAGACCCGGGCTTAGCACAGATACGCAGTATTTT; clone_size: .; v_call: TRBV12-3/TRBV12-4; j_call: TRBJ2-3; d_call: .
cdr3_aa: CATYFGAGDTQYF; cdr3_nt: TGTGCCACCTACTTCGGGGCTGGAGATACGCAGTATTTT; clone_size: .; v_call: TRBV7-9; j_call: TRBJ2-3; d_call: .
cdr3_aa: CASTPRGRDRGVRFPGYTF; cdr3_nt: TGTGCCAGTACCCCCCGAGGGCGAGACAGGGGCGTCCGGTTCCCTGGCTACACCTTC; clone_size: .; v_call: TRBV19; j_call: TRBJ1-2; d_call: TRBD1
cdr3_aa: CASSDGLAGVDTQYF; cdr3_nt: TGTGCCAGCAGTGATGGTCTAGCGGGGGTAGATACGCAGTATTTT; clone_size: .; v_call: TRBV2; j_call: TRBJ2-3; d_call: TRBD2
cdr3_aa: CSAGPGGSYEQYF; cdr3_nt: TGCAGTGCTGGTCCGGGGGGGTCCTACGAGCAGTACTTC; clone_size: few; v_call: TRBV20-1; j_call: TRBJ2-7; d_call: TRBD2
cdr3_aa: CASSLRGVSPLHF; cdr3_nt: TGTGCCAGCAGTTTAAGGGGGGTTTCACCCCTCCACTTT; clone_size: .; v_call: TRBV27; j_call: TRBJ1-6; d_call: .
cdr3_aa: CSARGTSGPSYNEQFF; cdr3_nt: TGCAGTGCTAGGGGGACTAGCGGGCCTTCCTACAATGAGCAGTTCTTC; clone_size: .; v_call: TRBV20-1; j_call: TRBJ2-1; d_call: TRBD2
cdr3_aa: CASSGAGPSQETQYF; cdr3_nt: TGTGCCAGCAGCGGGGCGGGGCCATCACAAGAGACCCAGTACTTC; clone_size: .; v_call: TRBV11-2; j_call: TRBJ2-5; d_call: .
cdr3_aa: CASSFGGEGNTIYF; cdr3_nt: TGTGCCAGCAGTTTCGGGGGGGAAGGAAACACCATATATTTT; clone_size: .; v_call: TRBV12-3/TRBV12-4; j_call: TRBJ1-3; d_call: .
cdr3_aa: CASSVGQRPYEQYF; cdr3_nt: TGTGCCAGCAGCGTAGGGCAGCGTCCCTACGAGCAGTACTTC; clone_size: .; v_call: TRBV9; j_call: TRBJ2-7; d_call: .
cdr3_aa: CASSTPGGDYGYTF; cdr3_nt: TGTGCCAGCAGCACCCCAGGGGGCGACTATGGCTACACCTTC; clone_size: .; v_call: TRBV7-9; j_call: TRBJ1-2; d_call: TRBD1
cdr3_aa: CAWSAAEQFF; cdr3_nt: TGTGCCTGGAGTGCCGCCGAGCAGTTCTTC; clone_size: .; v_call: TRBV30; j_call: TRBJ2-1; d_call: .
cdr3_aa: CASSQDLSGANVLTF; cdr3_nt: TGTGCCAGCAGCCAAGATCTGTCGGGGGCCAACGTCCTGACTTTC; clone_size: once; v_call: TRBV3-1; j_call: TRBJ2-6; d_call: .
cdr3_aa: CASSYSGTINEQFF; cdr3_nt: TGTGCCAGCAGTTACTCCGGGACCATCAATGAGCAGTTCTTC; clone_size: .; v_call: TRBV6-6; j_call: TRBJ2-1; d_call: .
cdr3_aa: CSVESPGAPDTQYF; cdr3_nt: TGCAGCGTTGAGAGTCCGGGGGCTCCAGATACGCAGTATTTT; clone_size: .; v_call: TRBV29-1; j_call: TRBJ2-3; d_call: .
cdr3_aa: CASSGLDSSTEAFF; cdr3_nt: TGTGCCAGCAGTGGTTTGGACAGTTCCACTGAAGCTTTCTTT; clone_size: .; v_call: TRBV25-1; j_call: TRBJ1-1; d_call: .
cdr3_aa: CASSYRRGSSSYEQYF; cdr3_nt: TGTGCCAGCAGTTATCGCCGCGGGTCCAGCTCCTACGAGCAGTACTTC; clone_size: .; v_call: TRBV6-2/TRBV6-3; j_call: TRBJ2-7; d_call: .
cdr3_aa: CAWSTAGNQPQHF; cdr3_nt: TGTGCCTGGAGTACGGCGGGAAATCAGCCCCAGCATTTT; clone_size: once; v_call: TRBV30; j_call: TRBJ1-5; d_call: .
cdr3_aa: CSVQGGQGSRVDIQYF; cdr3_nt: TGCAGTGTCCAGGGGGGGCAGGGGTCTAGGGTCGACATTCAGTACTTC; clone_size: .; v_call: TRBV20-1; j_call: TRBJ2-4; d_call: .
cdr3_aa: CSAREWGTYEQYF; cdr3_nt: TGCAGTGCTCGTGAGTGGGGTACCTACGAGCAGTACTTC; clone_size: .; v_call: TRBV20-1; j_call: TRBJ2-7; d_call: .